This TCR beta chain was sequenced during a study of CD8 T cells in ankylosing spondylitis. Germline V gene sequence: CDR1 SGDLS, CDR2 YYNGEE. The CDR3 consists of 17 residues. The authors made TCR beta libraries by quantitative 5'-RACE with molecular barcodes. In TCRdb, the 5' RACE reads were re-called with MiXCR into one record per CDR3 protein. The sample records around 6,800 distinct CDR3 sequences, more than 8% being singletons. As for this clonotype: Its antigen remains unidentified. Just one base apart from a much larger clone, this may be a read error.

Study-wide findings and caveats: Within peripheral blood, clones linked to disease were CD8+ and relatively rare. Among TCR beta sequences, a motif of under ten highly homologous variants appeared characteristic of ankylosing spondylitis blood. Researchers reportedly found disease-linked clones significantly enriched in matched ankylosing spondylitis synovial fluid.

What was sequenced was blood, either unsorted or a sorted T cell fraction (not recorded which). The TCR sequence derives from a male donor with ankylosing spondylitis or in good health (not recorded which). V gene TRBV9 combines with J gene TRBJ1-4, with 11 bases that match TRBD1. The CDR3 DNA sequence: TGTGCCAGCAGAGTAGCCACGGGACAGGGGGCTAATGAAAAACTGTTTTTT. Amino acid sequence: CASRVATGQGANEKLFF.